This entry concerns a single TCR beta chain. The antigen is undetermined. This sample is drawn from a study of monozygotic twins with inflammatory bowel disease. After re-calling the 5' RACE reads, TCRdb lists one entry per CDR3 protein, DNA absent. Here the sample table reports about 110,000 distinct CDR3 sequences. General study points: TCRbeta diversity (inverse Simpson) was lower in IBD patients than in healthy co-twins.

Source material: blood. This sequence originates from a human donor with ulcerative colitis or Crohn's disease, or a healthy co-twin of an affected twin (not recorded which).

CDR3 sequence reads: CASSPSAPNTGELFF. The chain recombines TRBV18 with TRBJ2-2. Germline CDR1 KGHSH, CDR2 LQKENI. The CDR3 has 15 amino acids.